A single sample is the source of the 11 T cell receptor beta chains below, sequenced in a study of T cell changes during pregnancy in multiple sclerosis. Using immunoSEQ multiplex PCR, the repertoire was profiled, and TCRdb retains in-frame clones only, with some absent. The sample holds fewer than 95,000 clones, 90% to 95% seen once. The sample here was peripheral blood, taken in the third trimester of pregnancy. The receptors here all came from a female donor with multiple sclerosis, enrolled in a pregnancy study.

The chain combines TRBV11-2 with TRBJ1-1; D unresolved. Trimming shortened V by 5 bases and J by 10 bases, and 17 bases separated the two germline ends. The CDR3 spans 13 residues. The V gene's germline CDR1 is SGHAT and CDR2 FQNNGV. This CDR3 reads CASSLHSGVGAFF. The CDR3 DNA reads as TGTGCCAGCAGCCTACACAGCGGGGTTGGAGCTTTCTTT.

This sequence joins TRBV5-4 and TRBJ2-1; 9 nucleotides agree with TRBD1. Germline V CDR1 and CDR2: SGHNT, YYREEE (reference sequence). The V segment lost 5 bases and the J segment 4 bases; nucleotides outside the gene matches: 10. CDR3 length: 16 residues. The DNA of the CDR3 is TGTGCCAGCAGTACAGAACAGGGGGCTTCATACAATGAGCAGTTCTTC. It is translated as CASSTEQGASYNEQFF. Full variable domain (missing parts from reference TRBV5-4 and TRBJ2-1): ETGVTQSPTHLIKTRGQQVTLRCSSQSGHNTVSWYQQALGQGPQFIFQYYREEENGRGNFPPRFSGLQFPNYSSELNVNALELDDSALYLCASSTEQGASYNEQFFGPGTRLTVL.

The chain recombines TRBV4-1 with TRBJ1-2, with 8 bases aligning to TRBD1. The V segment lost 0 bases and the J segment 2 bases; nucleotides outside the gene matches: 5. The CDR3 spans 16 residues. Germline assignment: CDR1 MGHRA and CDR2 YSYEKL. The CDR3 sequence is CASSQDATGDNYGYTF. The DNA for the CDR3 is TGCGCCAGCAGCCAAGATGCGACAGGGGACAACTATGGCTACACCTTC.

This chain uses TRBV11-2 with TRBJ2-1, with TRBD2 matching over 10 bases. V shed 4 bases, J shed 8 bases, and the junction held 8 bases outside the gene matches. Germline lookup yields CDR1 SGHAT and CDR2 FQNNGV. The CDR3 is 15 amino acids. This chain's CDR3 is CASSYTSGKLYEQFF. CDR3 in DNA: TGTGCCAGCAGCTACACTAGCGGGAAACTCTATGAGCAGTTCTTC.

The J gene is TRBJ2-5, the V gene TRBV7-2, with D unclear. Germline CDR1 reads SGHTA; CDR2 reads FQGNSA. V dropped 2 bases and J dropped 4 bases, with 8 bases sitting between them. This CDR3 has 13 amino acids. The chain's CDR3 is CASSLSWAETQYF. CDR3 nucleotide sequence: TGTGCCAGCAGCTTAAGTTGGGCAGAGACCCAGTACTTC.

J is TRBJ2-5 and V is TRBV5-1; the D is unclear. The CDR3 spans 13 residues. Germline CDR1 SGHRS, CDR2 YFSETQ. Trimming took 0 bases from V and 1 from J, leaving 4 bases between them. The CDR3 loop reads CASSLASQETQYF. CDR3 coding DNA: TGCGCCAGCAGCTTGGCCTCCCAAGAGACCCAGTACTTC.

V is TRBV15 and J is TRBJ1-2, with D unresolved. The V gene's germline CDR1 is LNHNV and CDR2 YYDKDF (reference sequence). V was trimmed by 1 base and J by 7 bases, leaving 4 bases between them. CDR3 size: 11 residues. In nucleotides, the CDR3 is TGTGCCACCAGCAGAGGTCGTGGCTACACCTTC. Its translation is CATSRGRGYTF.

V gene TRBV4-2 combines with J gene TRBJ1-5; unclear D gene. Germline values: CDR1 LGHNA, CDR2 YNFKEQ. The CDR3 spans 15 residues. Trimming left V 4 bases short and J 4 bases short, with 14 bases between. The CDR3: CASSRGGGLNQPQHF. In DNA, the CDR3 is TGTGCCAGCAGCCGAGGTGGAGGTTTAAATCAGCCCCAGCATTTT.

V and J are TRBV5-1 and TRBJ1-1; no clear D. From germline, CDR1 is SGHRS and CDR2 YFSETQ. This CDR3 region has 13 residues. V was clipped by 4 bases and J by 3 bases, with 10 bases between them. The CDR3 DNA is TGCGCCAGCAGCCAAAACTTTGACACTGAAGCTTTCTTT. Residues: CASSQNFDTEAFF.

A few counts support this clone. The chain carries TRBV7-2 and TRBJ2-2; no definite D call. V was trimmed by 0 bases and J by 4 bases, leaving 6 bases between them. CDR3 size: 14 residues. CDR1 SGHTA and CDR2 FQGNSA come from the germline V gene. CDR3 loop: CASSLAWSTGELFF. In nucleotides, the CDR3 is TGTGCCAGCAGCTTAGCGTGGAGCACCGGGGAGCTGTTTTTT.

The chain couples TRBV6-5 to TRBJ1-1; D is ambiguous. The germline CDR1 and CDR2 sequences are MNHEY and SVGAGI. V gave up 0 bases and J gave up 2 bases, with 10 bases separating them. The CDR3 covers 15 residues. The CDR3 region has the DNA TGTGCCAGCAGTTACTCGGGCCTGACCAACACTGAAGCTTTCTTT. It codes for CASSYSGLTNTEAFF.